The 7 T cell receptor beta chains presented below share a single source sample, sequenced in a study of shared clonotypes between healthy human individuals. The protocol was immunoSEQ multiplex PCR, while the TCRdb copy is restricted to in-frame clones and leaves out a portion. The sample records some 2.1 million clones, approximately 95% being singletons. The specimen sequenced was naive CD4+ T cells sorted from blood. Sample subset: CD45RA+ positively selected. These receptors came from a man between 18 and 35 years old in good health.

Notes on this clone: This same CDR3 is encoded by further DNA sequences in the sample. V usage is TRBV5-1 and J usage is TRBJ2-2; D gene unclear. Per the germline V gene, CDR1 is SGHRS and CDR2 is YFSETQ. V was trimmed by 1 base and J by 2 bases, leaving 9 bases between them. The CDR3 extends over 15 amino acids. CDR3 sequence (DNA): TGCGCCAGCAGCTTGTCCACGGGTAACACCGGGGAGCTGTTTTTT. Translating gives CASSLSTGNTGELFF.

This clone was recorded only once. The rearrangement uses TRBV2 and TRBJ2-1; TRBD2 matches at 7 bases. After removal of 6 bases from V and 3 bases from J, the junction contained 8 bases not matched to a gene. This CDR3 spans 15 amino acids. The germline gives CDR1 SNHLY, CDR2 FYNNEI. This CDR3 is CASRGPSGVYNEQFF. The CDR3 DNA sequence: TGTGCCAGCAGGGGCCCTAGCGGAGTCTACAATGAGCAGTTCTTC. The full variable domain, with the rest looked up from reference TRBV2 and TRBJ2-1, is EPEVTQTPSHQVTQMGQEVILRCVPISNHLYFYWYRQILGQKVEFLVSFYNNEISEKSEIFDDQFSVERPDGSNFTLKIRSTKLEDSAMYFCASRGPSGVYNEQFFGPGTRLTVL.

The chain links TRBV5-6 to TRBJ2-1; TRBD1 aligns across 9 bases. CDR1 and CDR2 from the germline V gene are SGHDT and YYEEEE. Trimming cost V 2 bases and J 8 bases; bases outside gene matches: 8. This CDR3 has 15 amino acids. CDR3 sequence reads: CASSFGTGTYHEQFF. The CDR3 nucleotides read TGTGCCAGCAGCTTCGGGACAGGGACGTATCATGAGCAGTTCTTC. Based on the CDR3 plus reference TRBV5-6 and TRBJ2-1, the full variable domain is DAGVTQSPTHLIKTRGQQVTLRCSPKSGHDTVSWYQQALGQGPQFIFQYYEEEERQRGNFPDRFSGHQFPNYSSELNVNALLLGDSALYLCASSFGTGTYHEQFFGPGTRLTVL.

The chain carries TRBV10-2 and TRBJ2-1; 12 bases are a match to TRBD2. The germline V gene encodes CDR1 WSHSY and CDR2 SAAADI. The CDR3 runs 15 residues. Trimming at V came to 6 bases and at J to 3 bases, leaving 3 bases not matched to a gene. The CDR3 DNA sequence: TGCGCCAGCAGAGGACTAGCGGGGCTCTACAATGAGCAGTTCTTC. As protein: CASRGLAGLYNEQFF.

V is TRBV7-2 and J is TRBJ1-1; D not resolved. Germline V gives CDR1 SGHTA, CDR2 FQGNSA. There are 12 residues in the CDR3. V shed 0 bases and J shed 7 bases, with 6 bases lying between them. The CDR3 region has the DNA TGTGCCAGCAGCTTAGCGGCCGTTGAAGCTTTCTTT. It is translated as CASSLAAVEAFF.

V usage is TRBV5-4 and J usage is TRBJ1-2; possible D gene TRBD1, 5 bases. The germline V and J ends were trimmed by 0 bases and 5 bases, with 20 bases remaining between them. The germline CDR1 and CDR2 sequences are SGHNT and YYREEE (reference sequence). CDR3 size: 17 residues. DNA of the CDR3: TGTGCCAGCAGCTTGGTTTTGGGGCGGGAGGTCGGGTATGGCTACACCTTC. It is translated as CASSLVLGREVGYGYTF.

CDR3: CATTLDQTSREKLFF. CDR3 DNA sequence: TGTGCCACCACCTTGGATCAGACAAGTCGTGAAAAACTGTTTTTT. The chain has TRBV2 and TRBJ1-4; D uncertain. The germline V gene has CDR1 SNHLY and CDR2 FYNNEI. Trimming left V 10 bases short and J 7 bases short, with 22 bases between. The CDR3 sequence is 15 residues long.